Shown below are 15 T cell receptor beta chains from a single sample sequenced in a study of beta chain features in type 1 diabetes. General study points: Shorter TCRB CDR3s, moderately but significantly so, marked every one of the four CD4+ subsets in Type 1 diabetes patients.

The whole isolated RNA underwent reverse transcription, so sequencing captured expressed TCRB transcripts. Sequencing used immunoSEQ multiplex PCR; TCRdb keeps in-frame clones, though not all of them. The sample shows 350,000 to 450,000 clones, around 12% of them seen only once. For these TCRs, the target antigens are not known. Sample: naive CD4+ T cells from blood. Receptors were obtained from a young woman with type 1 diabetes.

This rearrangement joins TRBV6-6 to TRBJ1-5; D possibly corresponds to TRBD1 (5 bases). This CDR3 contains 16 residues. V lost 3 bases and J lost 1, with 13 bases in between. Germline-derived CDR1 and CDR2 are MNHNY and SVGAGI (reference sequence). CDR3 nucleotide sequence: TGTGCCAGCAGTTATCCGGGGGAGAGGAGCAATCAGCCCCAGCATTTT. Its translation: CASSYPGERSNQPQHF.

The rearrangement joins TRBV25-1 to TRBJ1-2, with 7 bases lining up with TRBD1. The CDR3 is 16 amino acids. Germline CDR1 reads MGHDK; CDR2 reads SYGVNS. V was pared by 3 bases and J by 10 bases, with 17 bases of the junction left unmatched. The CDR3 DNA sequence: TGTGCCAGCAGTGACTCCCTACCGCGGGACAGACCTTACTACACCTTC. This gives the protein CASSDSLPRDRPYYTF.

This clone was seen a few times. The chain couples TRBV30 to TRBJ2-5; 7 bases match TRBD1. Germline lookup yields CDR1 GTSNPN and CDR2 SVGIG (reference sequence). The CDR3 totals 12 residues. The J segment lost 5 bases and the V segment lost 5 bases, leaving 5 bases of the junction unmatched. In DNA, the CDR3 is TGTGCCTGGCGACAGGGCGGGGAGACCCAGTACTTC. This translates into CAWRQGGETQYF.

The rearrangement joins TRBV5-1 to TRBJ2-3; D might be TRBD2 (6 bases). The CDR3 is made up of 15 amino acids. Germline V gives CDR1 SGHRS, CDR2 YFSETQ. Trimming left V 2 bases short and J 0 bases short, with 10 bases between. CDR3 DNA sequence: TGCGCCAGCAGCTTTCCGGGGGATAGCACAGATACGCAGTATTTT. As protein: CASSFPGDSTDTQYF. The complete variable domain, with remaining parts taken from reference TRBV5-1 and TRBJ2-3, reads KAGVTQTPRYLIKTRGQQVTLSCSPISGHRSVSWYQQTPGQGLQFLFEYFSETQRNKGNFPGRFSGRQFSNSRSEMNVSTLELGDSALYLCASSFPGDSTDTQYFGPGTRLTVL.

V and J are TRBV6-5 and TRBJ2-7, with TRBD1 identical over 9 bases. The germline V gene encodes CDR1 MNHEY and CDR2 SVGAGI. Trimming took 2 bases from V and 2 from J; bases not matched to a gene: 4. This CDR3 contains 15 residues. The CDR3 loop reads CASSYGTGQTYEQYF. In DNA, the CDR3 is TGTGCCAGCAGTTACGGGACAGGGCAAACCTACGAGCAGTACTTC.

The CDR3 coding sequence is TGTGCCAGCAGCGCCGCTAGCGGAGTCTACAATGAGCAGTTCTTC. Protein: CASSAASGVYNEQFF. The chain is built from TRBV9 and TRBJ2-1; 7 positions match TRBD2. The V gene end was trimmed by 3 bases and the J gene end by 3 bases; junction bases not matched to a gene: 6. Germline CDR1 is SGDLS and CDR2 is YYNGEE. The CDR3 is 15 amino acids. The full variable domain, with the rest looked up from reference TRBV9 and TRBJ2-1, is DSGVTQTPKHLITATGQRVTLRCSPRSGDLSVYWYQQSLDQGLQFLIQYYNGEERAKGNILERFSAQQFPDLHSELNLSSLELGDSALYFCASSAASGVYNEQFFGPGTRLTVL.

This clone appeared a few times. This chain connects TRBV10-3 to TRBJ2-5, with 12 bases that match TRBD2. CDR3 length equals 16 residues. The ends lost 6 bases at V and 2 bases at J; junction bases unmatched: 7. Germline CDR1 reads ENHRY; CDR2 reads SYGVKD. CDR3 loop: CAISQTSGGPQETQYF. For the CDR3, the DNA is TGTGCCATCAGCCAGACTAGCGGGGGACCTCAAGAGACCCAGTACTTC.

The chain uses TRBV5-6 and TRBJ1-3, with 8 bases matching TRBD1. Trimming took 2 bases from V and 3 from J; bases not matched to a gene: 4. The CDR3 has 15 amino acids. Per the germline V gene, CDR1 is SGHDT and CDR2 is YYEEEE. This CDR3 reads CASSFTGGSGNTIYF. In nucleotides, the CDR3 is TGTGCCAGCAGCTTTACAGGGGGGAGTGGAAACACCATATATTTT.

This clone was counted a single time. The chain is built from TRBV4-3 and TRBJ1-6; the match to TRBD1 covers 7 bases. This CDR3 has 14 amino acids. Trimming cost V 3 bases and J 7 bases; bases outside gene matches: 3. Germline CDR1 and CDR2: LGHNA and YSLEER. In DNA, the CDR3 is TGCGCCAGCAGCCACGCGGACAGGAATTCACCCCTCCACTTT. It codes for CASSHADRNSPLHF.

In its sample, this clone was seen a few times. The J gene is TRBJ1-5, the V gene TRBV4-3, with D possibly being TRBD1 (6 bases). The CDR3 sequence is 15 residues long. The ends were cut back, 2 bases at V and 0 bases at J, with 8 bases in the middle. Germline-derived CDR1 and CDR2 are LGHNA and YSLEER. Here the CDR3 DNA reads TGCGCCAGCAGCCAATCGGACAGTAGCAATCAGCCCCAGCATTTT. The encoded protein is CASSQSDSSNQPQHF.

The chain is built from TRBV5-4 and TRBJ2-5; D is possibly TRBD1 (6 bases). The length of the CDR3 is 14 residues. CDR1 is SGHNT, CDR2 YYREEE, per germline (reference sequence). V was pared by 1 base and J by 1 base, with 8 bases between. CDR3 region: CASSLKGVQETQYF. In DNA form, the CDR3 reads TGTGCCAGCAGCTTGAAGGGGGTCCAAGAGACCCAGTACTTC.

The DNA of the CDR3 is TGCGCCAGCAGCTTGGCCGGGCAGGGGAGCGCCGGGGAGCTGTTTTTT. This translates into CASSLAGQGSAGELFF. V gene TRBV5-1 combines with J gene TRBJ2-2; a weak D match, TRBD1 (6 bases). V dropped 0 bases and J dropped 6 bases, with 15 bases sitting between them. The CDR3 consists of 16 residues. Germline V gives CDR1 SGHRS, CDR2 YFSETQ.

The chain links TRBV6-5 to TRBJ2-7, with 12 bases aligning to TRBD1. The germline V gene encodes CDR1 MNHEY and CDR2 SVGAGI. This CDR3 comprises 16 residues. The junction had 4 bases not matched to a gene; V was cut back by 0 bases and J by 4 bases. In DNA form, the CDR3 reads TGTGCCAGCAGTTACTCGGGGACAGGGGGCTTATACGAGCAGTACTTC. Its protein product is CASSYSGTGGLYEQYF.

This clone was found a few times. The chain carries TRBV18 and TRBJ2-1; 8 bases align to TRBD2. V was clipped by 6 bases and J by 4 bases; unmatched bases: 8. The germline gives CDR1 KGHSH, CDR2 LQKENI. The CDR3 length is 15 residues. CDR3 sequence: CASSLQVAGYNEQFF. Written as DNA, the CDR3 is TGTGCCAGCTCCCTCCAGGTAGCGGGATACAATGAGCAGTTCTTC.

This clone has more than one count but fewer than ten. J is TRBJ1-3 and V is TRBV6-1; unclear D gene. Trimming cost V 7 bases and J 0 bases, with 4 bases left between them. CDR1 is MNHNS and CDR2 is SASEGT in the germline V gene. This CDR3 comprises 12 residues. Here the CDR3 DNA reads TGTGCCAGCACCAACTCTGGAAACACCATATATTTT. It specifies CASTNSGNTIYF.